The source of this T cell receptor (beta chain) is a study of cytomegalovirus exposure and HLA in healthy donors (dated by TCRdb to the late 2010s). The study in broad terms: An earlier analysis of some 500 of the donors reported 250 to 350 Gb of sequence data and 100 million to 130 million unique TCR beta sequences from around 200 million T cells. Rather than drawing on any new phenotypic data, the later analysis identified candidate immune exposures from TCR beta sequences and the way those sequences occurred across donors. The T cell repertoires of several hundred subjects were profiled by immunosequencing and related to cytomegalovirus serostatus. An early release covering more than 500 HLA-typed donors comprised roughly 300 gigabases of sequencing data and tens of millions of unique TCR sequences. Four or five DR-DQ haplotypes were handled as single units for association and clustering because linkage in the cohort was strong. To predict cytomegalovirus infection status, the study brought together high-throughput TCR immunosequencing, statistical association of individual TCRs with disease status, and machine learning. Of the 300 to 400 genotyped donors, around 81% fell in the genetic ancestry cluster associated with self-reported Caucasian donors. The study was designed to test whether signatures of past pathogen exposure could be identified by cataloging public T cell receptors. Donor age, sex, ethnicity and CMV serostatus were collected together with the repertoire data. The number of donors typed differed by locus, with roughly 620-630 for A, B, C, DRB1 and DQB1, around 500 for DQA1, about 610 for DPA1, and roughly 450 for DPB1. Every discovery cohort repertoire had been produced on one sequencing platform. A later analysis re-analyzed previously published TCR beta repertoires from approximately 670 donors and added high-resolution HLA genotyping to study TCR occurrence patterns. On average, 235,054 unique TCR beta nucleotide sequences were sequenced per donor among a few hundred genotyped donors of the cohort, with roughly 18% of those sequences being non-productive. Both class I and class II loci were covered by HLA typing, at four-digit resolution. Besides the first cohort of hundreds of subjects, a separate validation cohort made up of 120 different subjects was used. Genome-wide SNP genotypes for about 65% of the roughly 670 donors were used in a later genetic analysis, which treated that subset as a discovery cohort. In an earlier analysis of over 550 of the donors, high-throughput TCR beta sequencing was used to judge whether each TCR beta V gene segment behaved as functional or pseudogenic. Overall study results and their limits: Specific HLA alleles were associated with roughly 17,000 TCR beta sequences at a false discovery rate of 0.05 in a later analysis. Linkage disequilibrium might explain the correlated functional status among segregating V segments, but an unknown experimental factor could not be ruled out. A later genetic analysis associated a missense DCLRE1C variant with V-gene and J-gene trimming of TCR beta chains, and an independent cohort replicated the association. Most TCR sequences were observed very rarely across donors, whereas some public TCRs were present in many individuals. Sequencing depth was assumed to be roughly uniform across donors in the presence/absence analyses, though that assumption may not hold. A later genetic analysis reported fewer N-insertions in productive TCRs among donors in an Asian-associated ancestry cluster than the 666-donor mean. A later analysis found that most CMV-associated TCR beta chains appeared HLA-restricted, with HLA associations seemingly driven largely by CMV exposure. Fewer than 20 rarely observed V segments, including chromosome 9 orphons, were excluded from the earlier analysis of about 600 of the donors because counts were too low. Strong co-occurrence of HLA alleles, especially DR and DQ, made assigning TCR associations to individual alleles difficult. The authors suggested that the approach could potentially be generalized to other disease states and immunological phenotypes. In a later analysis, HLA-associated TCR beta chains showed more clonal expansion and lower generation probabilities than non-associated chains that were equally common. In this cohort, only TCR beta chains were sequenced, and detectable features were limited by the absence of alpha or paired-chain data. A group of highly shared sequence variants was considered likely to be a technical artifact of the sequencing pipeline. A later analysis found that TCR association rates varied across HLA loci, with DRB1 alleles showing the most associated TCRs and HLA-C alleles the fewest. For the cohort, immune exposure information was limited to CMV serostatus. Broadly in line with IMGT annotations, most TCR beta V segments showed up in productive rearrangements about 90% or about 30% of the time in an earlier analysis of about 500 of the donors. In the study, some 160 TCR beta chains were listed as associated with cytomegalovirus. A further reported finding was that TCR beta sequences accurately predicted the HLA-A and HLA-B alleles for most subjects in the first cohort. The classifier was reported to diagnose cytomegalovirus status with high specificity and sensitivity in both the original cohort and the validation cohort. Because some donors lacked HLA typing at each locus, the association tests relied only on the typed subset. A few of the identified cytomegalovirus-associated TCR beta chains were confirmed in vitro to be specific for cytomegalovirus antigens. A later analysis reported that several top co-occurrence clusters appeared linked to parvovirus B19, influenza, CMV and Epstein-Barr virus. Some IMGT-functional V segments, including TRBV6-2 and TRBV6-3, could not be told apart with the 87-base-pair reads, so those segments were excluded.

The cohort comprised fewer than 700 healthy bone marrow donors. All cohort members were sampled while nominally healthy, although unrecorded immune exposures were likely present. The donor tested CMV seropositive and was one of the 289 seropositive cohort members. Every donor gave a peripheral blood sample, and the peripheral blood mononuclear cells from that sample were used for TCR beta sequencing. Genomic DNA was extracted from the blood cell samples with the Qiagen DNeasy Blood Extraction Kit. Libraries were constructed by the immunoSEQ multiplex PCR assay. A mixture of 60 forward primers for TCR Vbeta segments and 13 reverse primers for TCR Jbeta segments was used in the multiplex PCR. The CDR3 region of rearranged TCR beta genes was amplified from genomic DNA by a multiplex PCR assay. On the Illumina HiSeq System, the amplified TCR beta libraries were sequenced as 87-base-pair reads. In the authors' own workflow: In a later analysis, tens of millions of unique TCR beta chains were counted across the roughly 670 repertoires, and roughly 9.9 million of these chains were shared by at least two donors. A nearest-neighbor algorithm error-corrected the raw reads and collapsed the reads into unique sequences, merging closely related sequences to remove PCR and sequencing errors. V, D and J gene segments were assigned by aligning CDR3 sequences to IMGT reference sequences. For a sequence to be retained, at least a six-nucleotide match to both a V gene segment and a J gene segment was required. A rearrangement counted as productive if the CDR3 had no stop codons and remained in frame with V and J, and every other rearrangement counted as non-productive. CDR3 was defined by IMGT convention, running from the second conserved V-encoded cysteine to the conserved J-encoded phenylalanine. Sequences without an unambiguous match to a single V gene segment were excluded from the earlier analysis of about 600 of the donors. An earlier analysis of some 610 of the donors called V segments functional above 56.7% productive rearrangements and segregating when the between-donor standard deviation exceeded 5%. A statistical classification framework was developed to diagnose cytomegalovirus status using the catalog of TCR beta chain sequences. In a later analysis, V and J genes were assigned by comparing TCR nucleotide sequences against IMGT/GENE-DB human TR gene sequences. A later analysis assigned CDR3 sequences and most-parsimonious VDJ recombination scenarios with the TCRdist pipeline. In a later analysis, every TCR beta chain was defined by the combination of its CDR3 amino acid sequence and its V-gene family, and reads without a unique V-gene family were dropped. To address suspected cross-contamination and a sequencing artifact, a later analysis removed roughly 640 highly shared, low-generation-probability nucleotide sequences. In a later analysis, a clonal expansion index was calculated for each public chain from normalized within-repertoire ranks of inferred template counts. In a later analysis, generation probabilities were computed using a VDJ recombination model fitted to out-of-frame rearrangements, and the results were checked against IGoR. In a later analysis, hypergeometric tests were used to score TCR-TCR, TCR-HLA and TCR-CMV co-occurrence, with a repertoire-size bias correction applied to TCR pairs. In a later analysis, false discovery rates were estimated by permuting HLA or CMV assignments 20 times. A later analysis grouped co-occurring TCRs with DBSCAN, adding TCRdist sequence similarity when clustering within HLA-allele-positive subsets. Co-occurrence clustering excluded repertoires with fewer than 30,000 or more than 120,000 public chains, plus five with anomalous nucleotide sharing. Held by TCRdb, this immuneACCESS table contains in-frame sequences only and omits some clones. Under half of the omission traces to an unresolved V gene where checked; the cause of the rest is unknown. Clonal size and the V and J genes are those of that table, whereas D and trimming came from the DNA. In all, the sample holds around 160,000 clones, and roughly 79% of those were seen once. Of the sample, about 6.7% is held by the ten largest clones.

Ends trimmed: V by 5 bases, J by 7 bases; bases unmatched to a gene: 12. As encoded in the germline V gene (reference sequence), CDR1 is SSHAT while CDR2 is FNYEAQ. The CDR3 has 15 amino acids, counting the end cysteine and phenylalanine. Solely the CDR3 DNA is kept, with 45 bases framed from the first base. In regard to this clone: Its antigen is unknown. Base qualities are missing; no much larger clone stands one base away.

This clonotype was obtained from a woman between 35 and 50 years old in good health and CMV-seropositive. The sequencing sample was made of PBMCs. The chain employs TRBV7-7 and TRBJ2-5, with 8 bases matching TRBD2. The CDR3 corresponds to CASSTLAGRGVTQYF. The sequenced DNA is TGTGCCAGCAGCACCTTAGCGGGGAGAGGGGTGACCCAGTACTTC. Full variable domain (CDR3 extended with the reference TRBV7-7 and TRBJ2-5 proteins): GAGVSQSPRYKVTKRGQDVTLRCDPISSHATLYWYQQALGQGPEFLTYFNYEAQPDKSGLPSDRFSAERPEGSISTLTIQRTEQRDSAMYRCASSTLAGRGVTQYFGPGTRLLVL.